Following are 7 T cell receptor beta chains from one sample sequenced in a study of breast tumors, draining lymph nodes, adjacent tissues. From the multiplex PCR reads, TCRdb called clonotypes with MiXCR, one entry per CDR3 protein. The sample lists tens of thousands of distinct CDR3 sequences, under 80% occurring once. Sequences were obtained from breast tumor tissue. The source is a female donor with breast cancer. Some clones in this sample may be carry-over from other donors' samples.

The chain is built from TRBV27 and TRBJ1-6; 7 bases map to TRBD1. Germline loops: CDR1 MNHEY, CDR2 SMNVEV (reference sequence). V trimming: 6 bases; J trimming: 4 bases; junction bases outside the gene matches: 3. This CDR3 is built from 14 residues. CDR3 loop: CASSPGQYNSPLHF. In DNA, the CDR3 is TGTGCCAGCAGCCCGGGACAGTATAATTCACCCCTCCACTTT.

This clonotype came up many times. This sequence joins TRBV20-1 and TRBJ1-5; tentatively, D is TRBD1 (6 bases). The CDR3 length is 15 residues. Germline values: CDR1 DFQATT, CDR2 SNEGSKA (reference sequence). The germline V and J ends were trimmed by 5 bases and 6 bases, with 20 bases remaining between them. Here the CDR3 DNA reads TGCAGTGCTCTTCGCGACAGGTCCGGGAGTCAGCCCCAGCATTTT. Translating gives CSALRDRSGSQPQHF.

The gene calls are TRBV2 and TRBJ1-4; D gene ambiguous. Trimming took off 9 bases at V and 7 bases at J, with 15 bases between the two ends. Per germline, CDR1 SNHLY and CDR2 FYNNEI. The CDR3 spans 13 residues. The DNA of the CDR3 is TGTGCCAGAGCAGAACTCAGCGGTGAAAAACTGTTTTTT. Its translation: CARAELSGEKLFF.

The chain links TRBV29-1 to TRBJ1-4; D unclear. There are 11 residues in the CDR3. Germline CDR1 is SQVTM and CDR2 is ANQGSEA. V was clipped by 5 bases and J by 8 bases, with 9 bases between them. The CDR3 here is CSVIGGEKLFF. The CDR3 DNA follows: TGCAGCGTTATCGGAGGCGAAAAACTGTTTTTT.

This clonotype counts as medium-sized (0.01 to 0.1%). This chain uses TRBV5-1 with TRBJ2-7; D unclear. The CDR3 totals 12 residues. The ends were cut back, 3 bases at V and 5 bases at J, with 9 bases in the middle. Germline lookup yields CDR1 SGHRS and CDR2 YFSETQ. CDR3 sequence: CASSSRWDEQYF. In nucleotides, the CDR3 is TGCGCCAGCAGCTCCCGGTGGGACGAGCAGTACTTC.

The V call is TRBV20-1, the J call TRBJ2-7, with TRBD2 as a possible D gene (5 bases). This CDR3 region has 13 residues. Trimming stripped 5 bases from V and 2 bases from J, with 13 bases between. Germline CDR1 and CDR2: DFQATT and SNEGSKA (reference sequence). The CDR3 DNA follows: TGCAGTGCTCAAAGGACTGGAACCTACGAGCAGTACTTC. Translated, it gives CSAQRTGTYEQYF.

This clonotype ranks as large (0.1 to 1%). A read error may account for a junction end that differs from germline. V is TRBV7-2 and J is TRBJ1-2; possibly TRBD1 for D (5 bases). Germline V gives CDR1 SGHTA, CDR2 FQGNSA. The CDR3 runs to 11 residues. Here the CDR3 reads CASSLDWGTAF. The CDR3, as DNA: TGTGCCAGCAGCTTAGATTGGGGCACAGCCTTC.